This passage covers 9 T cell receptor beta chains from one sample sequenced in a study of identical twins. TCRdb reprocessed the 5' RACE reads via MiXCR and lists one record per CDR3 protein. The table has some 500,000 distinct CDR3 sequences, roughly 9.5% seen once; the top ten hold more than 2.5%. These data were also reused for a study on yellow fever vaccine responses in identical twins.

Sequencing was performed on PBMCs. These receptors originate from a woman between 18 and 30 years old in good health.

The rearrangement links TRBV7-2 to TRBJ2-2; D gene uncertain. The germline V gene encodes CDR1 SGHTA and CDR2 FQGNSA. The CDR3 covers 16 residues. Trimming removed 1 base at V and 0 bases at J, with 9 bases between. The chain's CDR3 is CASSLVRTANTGELFF. CDR3 in DNA: TGTGCCAGCAGCTTAGTCCGAACCGCGAACACCGGGGAGCTGTTTTTT.

This clonotype was detected ten times or more. This sequence joins TRBV28 and TRBJ2-3, with 10 bases identical to TRBD2. After removal of 3 bases from V and 4 bases from J, the junction contained 10 bases not matched to a gene. The CDR3 is 17 residues long. Per the germline V gene, CDR1 is MDHEN and CDR2 is SYDVKM. The CDR3: CASSFGFLAGVADTQYF. In nucleotides, the CDR3 is TGTGCCAGCAGTTTCGGTTTCCTAGCGGGAGTAGCAGATACGCAGTATTTT.

This chain uses TRBV12-3 or TRBV12-4 with TRBJ2-6; 8 bases are shared with TRBD1. V lost 6 bases, J lost 2 bases, and 9 bases stayed unmatched. The CDR3 spans 17 residues. The CDR3 loop is CASSPGQGRAGANVLTF. For the CDR3, the DNA is TGTGCCAGCAGCCCCGGACAGGGAAGAGCTGGGGCCAACGTCCTGACTTTC.

The rearrangement links TRBV10-3 to TRBJ2-7, with TRBD1 matching over 10 bases. Losses at the gene ends were 8 bases for V and 4 bases for J; bases not matched to a gene: 8. The CDR3 spans 14 residues. CDR1 ENHRY and CDR2 SYGVKD come from the germline V gene. The CDR3 coding sequence is TGTGCCATCCGGGGGGACAGGGGAGCGTACGAGCAGTACTTC. Translated: CAIRGDRGAYEQYF.

This clonotype was recorded many times. The rearrangement uses TRBV14 and TRBJ1-6; no firm D call. There are 15 residues in the CDR3. Trimming cost V 4 bases and J 10 bases, with 17 bases left between them. Germline CDR1 and CDR2: SGHDN and FVKESK. The CDR3 loop reads CASSRSEGTGSPLHF. In DNA form, the CDR3 reads TGTGCCAGCAGCCGTTCAGAGGGAACCGGATCACCCCTCCACTTT. Combining the CDR3 with reference TRBV14 and TRBJ1-6 gives the whole variable domain EAGVTQFPSHSVIEKGQTVTLRCDPISGHDNLYWYRRVMGKEIKFLLHFVKESKQDESGMPNNRFLAERTGGTYSTLKVQPAELEDSGVYFCASSRSEGTGSPLHFGNGTRLTVT.

Written as DNA, the CDR3 is TGTGCCAGCAGCCAAGATGAGGCTAGCGAGCAGTTCTTC. Translating gives CASSQDEASEQFF. The chain carries TRBV4-2 and TRBJ2-1; weak D call: TRBD2 (5 bases). V shed 0 bases and J shed 10 bases, with 10 bases lying between them. CDR1 is LGHNA and CDR2 is YNFKEQ in the germline V gene. The CDR3 has 13 residues.

This clonotype was found many times. The V call is TRBV10-3, the J call TRBJ1-1; 7 nucleotides align to TRBD1. The V gene's germline CDR1 is ENHRY and CDR2 SYGVKD. The CDR3 runs to 14 residues. The junction had 5 bases not matched to a gene; V was cut back by 7 bases and J by 0 bases. CDR3 amino acids: CAITAGQLNTEAFF. The CDR3 nucleotides read TGTGCCATCACTGCGGGACAGTTGAACACTGAAGCTTTCTTT.

The rearrangement uses TRBV2 and TRBJ2-1; a weak D match, TRBD1 (6 bases). Deletions cut 2 bases from V and 4 bases from J, with 12 bases between. The CDR3 has 15 amino acids. Germline CDR1 reads SNHLY; CDR2 reads FYNNEI. The CDR3 is CASSESGQGYNEQFF. The CDR3 region has the DNA TGTGCCAGCAGTGAAAGCGGCCAGGGGTACAATGAGCAGTTCTTC.

This clonotype has a count of ten or more. The rearrangement uses TRBV12-3 or TRBV12-4 and TRBJ2-5; TRBD2 aligns across 9 bases. V was clipped by 7 bases and J by 3 bases; unmatched bases: 9. This CDR3 is 15 amino acids long. The CDR3 loop is CASTPSWTSEETQYF. The CDR3 DNA sequence: TGTGCCAGCACTCCATCATGGACTAGCGAAGAGACCCAGTACTTC.